The clone carrying this T cell receptor beta chain occurred a few times. The antigen is undetermined. This record comes from a study of T cells in Graves' hyperthyroidism and ophthalmopathy. Background on the study: The blood sample was taken at first diagnosis, before treatment began.

Clinicians diagnosed patients from clinical symptoms, serum thyroxine and TRAb, thyroid ultrasound and orbital computed tomography. Extraction of PBMCs used 7.5 to 10 ml of fresh peripheral blood. Amplification yielded TCR beta CDR3 regions, with RNA transcripts as the source. With the HTBI primer set, the TCR CDR3 went through a first round of RT-PCR. TCRdb re-called the multiplex PCR reads with MiXCR, one entry per CDR3 protein. The repertoire has hundreds of thousands of distinct CDR3 sequences, roughly 16% of them found once; the top ten carry roughly 3%. The CDR3 runs 13 residues. Trimming took 0 bases from V and 7 from J; bases not matched to a gene: 4. Germline lookup yields CDR1 SQVTM and CDR2 ANQGSEA. The study, taken as a whole, reports: The model foresaw ophthalmopathy a median around 6 months prior to onset.

The V call is TRBV29-1, the J call TRBJ1-2, with 8 bases that match TRBD1. The source is a woman aged 40-49 years with Graves' ophthalmopathy. Sequences were obtained from blood. The CDR3 DNA sequence: TGCAGCGTTGAAGAGGCAGGGGGCGTTGGCTACACCTTC. Its protein product is CSVEEAGGVGYTF.